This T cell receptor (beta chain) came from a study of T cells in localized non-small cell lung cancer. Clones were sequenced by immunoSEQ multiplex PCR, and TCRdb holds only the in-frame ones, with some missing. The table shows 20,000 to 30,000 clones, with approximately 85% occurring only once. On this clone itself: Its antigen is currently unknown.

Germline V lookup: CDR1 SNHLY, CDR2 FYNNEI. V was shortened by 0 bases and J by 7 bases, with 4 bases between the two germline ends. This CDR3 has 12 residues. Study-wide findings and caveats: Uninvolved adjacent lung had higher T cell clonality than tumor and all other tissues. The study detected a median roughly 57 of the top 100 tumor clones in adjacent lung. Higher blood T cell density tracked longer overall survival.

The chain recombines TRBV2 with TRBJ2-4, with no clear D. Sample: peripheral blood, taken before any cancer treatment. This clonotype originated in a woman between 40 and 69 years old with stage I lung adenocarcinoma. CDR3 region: CASSEAWNIQYF. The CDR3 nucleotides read TGTGCCAGCAGTGAAGCCTGGAACATTCAGTACTTC. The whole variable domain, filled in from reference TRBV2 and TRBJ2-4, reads EPEVTQTPSHQVTQMGQEVILRCVPISNHLYFYWYRQILGQKVEFLVSFYNNEISEKSEIFDDQFSVERPDGSNFTLKIRSTKLEDSAMYFCASSEAWNIQYFGAGTRLSVL.